This T cell receptor (beta chain) was sequenced in a study of shared clonotypes between healthy human individuals (dated by TCRdb to the early 2020s). Regarding the study in general: A couple of women and three men aged 18 to 49 years were included in the cohort. For each donor, CD4 naive and CD4 memory were each run on three plates, CD8 naive on two plates, and CD8 memory on one plate. To estimate repertoire size and how much clonotypes are shared between individuals, the study performed deep sequencing of blood TCR repertoires from five healthy adults. Different laboratories and diverse techniques were used to prepare libraries and sequence TCR repertoires, to increase sequencing depth and limit assay-specific biases. Per donor, leukapheresis produced somewhere between about 0.8 and 9.5 billion PBMCs.

The investigation overall reported the following: Pairwise subsampling led to the expectation that sequencing depth would affect the degree of clonotype sharing among donors. Clonotypes shared by all four sorted-subset donors showed higher generation probabilities than non-shared clonotypes. Only blood was sampled, and tissue TCR repertoires likely differ from those in blood. Sharing across a handful of donors was observed for approximately 5% of naive CD4, 3.5% of naive CD8, 2% to 2.5% of memory CD4, and roughly 0.4% of memory CD8 clonotypes. Estimated clonotype richness was generally larger for naive than for memory subsets. The genetic and exposure-history diversity represented was limited by the small number of donors. Rarefaction of sorted-subset datasets indicated incomplete sequencing despite the large sequencing depth.

The donors were healthy, HIV-negative adults with no recently reported acute infections or vaccinations. All donors were Caucasian adults living in Nashville, Tennessee, USA. CD4+ T cells were enriched by magnetic negative selection; naive cells were then positively selected on CD45RA, and the negative fraction formed the memory subset. After blood collection by leukapheresis, PBMCs were isolated using Ficoll-Histopaque density gradient centrifugation and then cryopreserved in the vapor phase of liquid nitrogen. Analytical flow cytometry was used to check the purity and quantity of every magnetically sorted T cell population. From each sorted fraction, genomic DNA was isolated and quantified by UV absorbance on a Nanodrop 2000c. Using the deep immunoSEQ assay, multiplex PCR amplified TCR CDR3 regions from genomic DNA. Extracted genomic DNA from each cell subset was distributed evenly across all wells of several immunoSEQ 96-well plates, and each plate was treated as a replicate. For sorted subsets, each replicate PCR was loaded with 200 ng genomic DNA, equivalent to 25,000 to 35,000 T cell genomes. Purified libraries were measured with a Qubit 3.0 fluorometer, size-checked on a Bioanalyzer 2100, and measured again with the KAPA Library Quantification kit. Every immunoSEQ 96-well plate was sequenced on a dedicated single-read 150-cycle Illumina NextSeq 550 flow cell. The paper's processing steps were these. The immunoSEQ output contained only junctional sequences without quality scores, so filtering could not match that applied to full-length reads. To assign V/J genes and CDR3, sequences were annotated using PyIR, a Python wrapper for IgBLAST v1.9, with IMGT germline references. Reads were filtered out if the reads had weak V/J assignments (E-value above 1e-6), no CDR3, stop codons, out-of-frame junctions, or ambiguous translated residues. A V3J clonotype was defined by an identical inferred V gene, J gene, and CDR3 amino acid sequence. Percentage overlap between repertoires was computed as shared unique clonotypes divided by the size of the smaller repertoire. Richness of each repertoire was evaluated using RTK rarefaction, the Chao1 estimator, and Recon v2.1 estimates of unobserved clonotypes. Generation probabilities for all TCRbeta clonotypes obtained by the gDNA method from a few donors were computed using OLGA. TCRdb's version of the immuneACCESS table is confined to in-frame rearrangements and falls short of the full clone set. An unresolved V gene accounts for under half of the shortfall where checked; the remainder is of unknown origin. V, J and clone size were drawn from that table, and D and trimming were deduced from the DNA. The sample table contains about 680,000 clones; only one count was recorded for around 73% of them. Of the sample, under 2% falls within the top ten clones.

In the case of this clone: The antigen this receptor binds is unknown. One base away there is no much larger clone; base qualities are not given.

The trim is 5 bases for V and 1 base for J, with a gap of 11 bases between the germline ends. CDR1 and CDR2, per the germline V gene, are SGHTA and FQGTGA. Spanning cysteine to phenylalanine, the CDR3 consists of 14 amino acids. CDR3 DNA only is kept here, 42 bases in frame from base 1. Sequenced input: memory CD4+ T cells sorted from blood. The cell subset or site label on this specimen signifies: CD45RA-negative fraction. This sequence originates from a young woman in good health. The rearrangement joined TRBV7-3 to TRBJ1-1; no D gene can be assigned with confidence. The CDR3 loop reads CASSPDGRNTEAFF. DNA sequence: TGTGCCAGCAGCCCAGATGGGCGGAACACTGAAGCTTTCTTT.